Below are 4 T cell receptor beta chains sequenced from a single sample in a study of blood T cell repertoires in COVID-19 (dated by TCRdb to the early 2020s). The library came from the immunoSEQ multiplex PCR assay. Imported from immuneACCESS, the table was reduced by TCRdb to in-frame sequences with V and J called. These copies leave out some clones; in studies compared against another copy, an unresolved V gene accounts for under half, and the cause of the remainder is not known. For this sample the table gives 80,000 to 95,000 clones, of which 81% were detected only once. The top ten clones comprise roughly two fifths of the sample. The material sequenced was peripheral blood. These receptors came from a man at least 80 years old with acute or convalescent COVID-19.

The chain uses TRBV18 and TRBJ2-1, with D maybe TRBD2 (6 bases). Trimming stripped 1 base from V and 9 bases from J, with 13 bases between. Germline V gene data show CDR1 as KGHSH and CDR2 as LQKENI. This CDR3 has 14 residues. This CDR3 is CASSPLGVEGEQFF. As DNA, the CDR3 is TGTGCCAGCTCACCACTCGGGGTGGAGGGTGAGCAGTTCTTC.

The table lists this clone with a few counts. The chain has TRBV28 and TRBJ2-1; 9 bases line up with TRBD2. CDR1 is MDHEN, CDR2 SYDVKM, per germline. This CDR3 region has 13 residues. V lost 5 bases, J lost 6 bases, and 2 bases stayed unmatched. The CDR3 bases are TGTGCCAGCAGTATTAGCGGGAGCAATGAGCAGTTCTTC. Translating it yields CASSISGSNEQFF.

The rearrangement joins TRBV6-5 to TRBJ2-5, with 9 bases aligning to TRBD1. The CDR3 consists of 14 residues. V dropped 8 bases and J dropped 2; count of bases not matched to a gene: 6. Germline V lookup: CDR1 MNHEY, CDR2 SVGAGI. DNA for the CDR3: TGTGCCAGCGGCCGGGACAGGGTGCAAGAGACCCAGTACTTC. Translated, it gives CASGRDRVQETQYF.

The chain joins TRBV28 to TRBJ1-6, with TRBD1 identical over 7 bases. Germline values: CDR1 MDHEN, CDR2 SYDVKM. Trimming at V came to 5 bases and at J to 7 bases, leaving 11 bases not matched to a gene. This CDR3 has 16 amino acids. CDR3 nucleotides: TGTGCCAGCAGTGCCTATTATAGGGGGCCGAATTCACCCCTCCACTTT. It specifies CASSAYYRGPNSPLHF.